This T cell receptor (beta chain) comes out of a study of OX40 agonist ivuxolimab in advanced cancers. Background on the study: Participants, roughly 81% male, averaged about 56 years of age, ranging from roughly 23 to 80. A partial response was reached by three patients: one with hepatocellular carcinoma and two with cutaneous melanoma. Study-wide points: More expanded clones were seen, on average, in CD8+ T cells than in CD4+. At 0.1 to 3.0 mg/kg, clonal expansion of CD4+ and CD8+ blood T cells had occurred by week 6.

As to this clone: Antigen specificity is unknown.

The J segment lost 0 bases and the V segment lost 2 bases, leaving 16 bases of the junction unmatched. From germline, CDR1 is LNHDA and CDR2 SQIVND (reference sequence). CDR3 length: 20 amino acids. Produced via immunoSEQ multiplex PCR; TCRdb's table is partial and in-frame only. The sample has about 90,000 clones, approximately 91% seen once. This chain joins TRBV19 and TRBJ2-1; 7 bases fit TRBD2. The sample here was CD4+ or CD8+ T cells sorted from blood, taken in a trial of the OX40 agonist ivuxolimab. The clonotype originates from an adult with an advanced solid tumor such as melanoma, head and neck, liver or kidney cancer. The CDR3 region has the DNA TGTGCCAGTAGTATACGTGGGGGGAGGGCTAGCGGATCCTCCTACAATGAGCAGTTCTTC. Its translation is CASSIRGGRASGSSYNEQFF.